What follows are 14 T cell receptor beta chains derived from one specimen sequenced in a study of monozygotic twins with inflammatory bowel disease. TCRdb re-called the 5' RACE reads; every CDR3 protein appears as one record, without DNA. This sample's table reports roughly 100,000 distinct CDR3 sequences. Sequencing was performed on blood. The receptors stem from a human donor with ulcerative colitis or Crohn's disease, or a healthy co-twin of an affected twin (not recorded which).

The chain links TRBV29-1 to TRBJ2-1; TCRdb gives TRBD1 as the D gene, but with no DNA this cannot be confirmed. Germline V gene lookup returns CDR1 SQVTM and CDR2 ANQGSEA. This CDR3 contains 12 residues. The chain's CDR3 is CSVPFPVGEQFF.

The chain's CDR3 is CASSFQGENYGYTF. The chain is built from TRBV5-1 and TRBJ1-2; there is no DNA to check the TCRdb D call of TRBD1. Germline CDR1 reads SGHRS; CDR2 reads YFSETQ. CDR3 length: 14 amino acids.

The chain couples TRBV7-9 to TRBJ1-4. Germline CDR1 SEHNR, CDR2 FQNEAQ (reference sequence). The CDR3 contains 13 residues. The CDR3 sequence is CASSPGRNEKLFF.

The chain combines TRBV2 with TRBJ2-4; the D call from TCRdb, TRBD1, cannot be confirmed without DNA. The CDR3 spans 16 residues. The germline CDR1 and CDR2 sequences are SNHLY and FYNNEI. The CDR3: CASSPLRVIAKNIQYF.

The chain couples TRBV2 to TRBJ2-5. The germline CDR1 and CDR2 sequences are SNHLY and FYNNEI. The CDR3 extends over 14 amino acids. The CDR3 region is CASSRGTFQETQYF.

The chain carries TRBV19 and TRBJ2-5; TCRdb returns TRBD1, unconfirmable since there is no DNA. This CDR3 comprises 16 residues. Looked up from germline, CDR1 is LNHDA and CDR2 is SQIVND (reference sequence). The CDR3 reads CASSTPRGQGMETQYF.

The chain has TRBV12-3 or TRBV12-4 and TRBJ2-2; TCRdb indicates TRBD1, and absent DNA this call remains unverified. This CDR3 is built from 15 residues. The CDR3 spells CASSLIRAGTGELFF.

The chain recombines TRBV7-3 with TRBJ2-2; there is no DNA to check the TCRdb D call of TRBD2. Germline V lookup: CDR1 SGHTA, CDR2 FQGTGA. The CDR3 is made up of 19 amino acids. CDR3 sequence: CASSLGLAGLSTNTGELFF.

This chain joins TRBV20-1 and TRBJ1-6; lacking DNA, the TRBD1 call made by TCRdb goes unchecked. Germline V gene sequence: CDR1 DFQATT, CDR2 SNEGSKA (reference sequence). The CDR3 is 13 residues long. The chain's CDR3 is CSARQDSYSPLHF.

The chain joins TRBV5-1 to TRBJ1-3; TCRdb designates TRBD1, a call that cannot be tested without DNA. Germline V CDR1 and CDR2: SGHRS, YFSETQ. The CDR3 consists of 14 residues. CDR3 residues: CASSAGTVLNTIYF.

This rearrangement joins TRBV5-1 to TRBJ2-1; no DNA is available, so the TRBD2 call from TCRdb remains unchecked. The CDR3 contains 15 residues. Germline V gene sequence: CDR1 SGHRS, CDR2 YFSETQ. CDR3 protein: CASSLGLAGKTEQFF.

This chain connects TRBV5-6 to TRBJ2-7; absent DNA, TCRdb's TRBD1 call cannot be checked. The CDR3 consists of 14 residues. Germline CDR1 SGHDT, CDR2 YYEEEE. This chain's CDR3 is CASSPIGGSNEQYF.

The rearrangement uses TRBV7-2 and TRBJ1-5; the TRBD1 assignment by TCRdb is unverifiable without DNA. CDR3 length: 15 residues. Germline V gene data show CDR1 as SGHTA and CDR2 as FQGNSA. CDR3 protein: CASSLMGQRNQPQHF. Filled out from reference TRBV7-2 and TRBJ1-5, the complete variable domain reads GAGVSQSPSNKVTEKGKDVELRCDPISGHTALYWYRQSLGQGLEFLIYFQGNSAPDKSGLPSDRFSAERTGGSVSTLTIQRTQQEDSAVYLCASSLMGQRNQPQHFGDGTRLSIL.

This chain links TRBV10-3 with TRBJ2-2; there is no DNA to check the TCRdb D call of TRBD2. This CDR3 has 18 amino acids. Germline-derived CDR1 and CDR2 are ENHRY and SYGVKD. CDR3 in amino acids: CAISGKQGLAGGAGELFF.